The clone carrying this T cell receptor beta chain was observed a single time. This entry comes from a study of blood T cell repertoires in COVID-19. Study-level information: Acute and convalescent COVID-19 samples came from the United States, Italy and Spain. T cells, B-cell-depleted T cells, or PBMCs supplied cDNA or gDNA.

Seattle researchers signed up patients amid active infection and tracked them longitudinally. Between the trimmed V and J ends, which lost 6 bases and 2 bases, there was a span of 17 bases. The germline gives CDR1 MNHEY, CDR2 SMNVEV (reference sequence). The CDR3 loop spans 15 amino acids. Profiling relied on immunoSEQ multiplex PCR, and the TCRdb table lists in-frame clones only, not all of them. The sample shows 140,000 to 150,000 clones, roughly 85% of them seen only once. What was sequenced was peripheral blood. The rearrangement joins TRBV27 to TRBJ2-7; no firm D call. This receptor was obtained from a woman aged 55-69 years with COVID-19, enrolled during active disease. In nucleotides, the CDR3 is TGTGCCAGCAGCCCGCGGCCCGACCGGCCCTACGAGCAGTACTTC. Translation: CASSPRPDRPYEQYF.